This TCR beta chain comes out of a study of long-term antiretroviral therapy in people with HIV. All participants with HIV were treated in the United States. Findings and limits, study-wide: ART-treated samples gained diversity yet remained below transplant donor controls. Clonal populations expanded prior to ART predominated within the repertoire at all time points. The range of CDR3 lengths in HIV repertoires proved narrower than that found in controls.

An immunoSEQ assay, version v3.0, was performed at survey level. Profiling relied on immunoSEQ multiplex PCR, and the TCRdb table lists in-frame clones only, not all of them. This table holds 15,000 to 25,000 clones, about 91% found once. As regards this clone: Its antigen is not known.

The sequence was collected from a man between 18 and 35 years old with HIV. Source: unsorted PBMCs, taken 2.1 years after starting antiretroviral therapy.

The CDR3 sequence: CASSLGGYNEQFF. CDR3 nucleotides: TGTGCCAGCAGCTTAGGGGGCTACAATGAGCAGTTCTTC. V and J are TRBV13 and TRBJ2-1; no clear D. This CDR3 region has 13 residues. Germline assignment: CDR1 PRHDT and CDR2 FYEKMQ (reference sequence). Trimming removed 0 bases at V and 3 bases at J, with 3 bases between.